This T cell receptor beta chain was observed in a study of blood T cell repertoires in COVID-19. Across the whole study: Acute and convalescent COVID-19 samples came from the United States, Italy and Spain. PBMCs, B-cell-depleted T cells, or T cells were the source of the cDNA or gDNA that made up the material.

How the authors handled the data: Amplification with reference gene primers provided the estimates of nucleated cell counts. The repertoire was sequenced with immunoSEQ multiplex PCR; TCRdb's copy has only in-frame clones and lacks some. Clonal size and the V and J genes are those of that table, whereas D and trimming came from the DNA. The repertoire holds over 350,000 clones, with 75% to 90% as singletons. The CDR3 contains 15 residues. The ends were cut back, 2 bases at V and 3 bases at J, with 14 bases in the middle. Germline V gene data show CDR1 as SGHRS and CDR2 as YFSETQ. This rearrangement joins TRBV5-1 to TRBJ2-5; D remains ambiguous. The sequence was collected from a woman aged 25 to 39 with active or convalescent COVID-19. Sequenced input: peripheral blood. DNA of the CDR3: TGCGCCAGCAGCTTCTGGAGTCCCCCCAAAGAGACCCAGTACTTC. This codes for CASSFWSPPKETQYF.